A single sample gave rise to the 14 T cell receptor beta chains below, sequenced in a study of response to subunit inactivated influenza vaccine. TCRdb called the RT-PCR reads again in MiXCR, with one record for every CDR3 protein. The top ten hold more than 9% of the sample, which has approximately 680,000 distinct CDR3 sequences, roughly 14% seen once. Material: PBMCs from blood, obtained 11 to 12 days after vaccination. The receptors originated from a man aged 50 or older who received an inactivated influenza vaccine.

This clonotype was counted many times. The chain has TRBV12-3 or TRBV12-4 and TRBJ2-6, with 8 bases matching TRBD1. V gave up 2 bases and J gave up 3 bases; unmatched junction bases: 6. The CDR3 has 17 residues. The CDR3 is CASSLSTGVRGANVLTF. The CDR3, as DNA: TGTGCCAGCAGTTTATCGACAGGGGTGCGTGGGGCCAACGTCCTGACTTTC.

The rearrangement links TRBV5-5 to TRBJ2-7; perhaps D is TRBD1 or TRBD2 (6 bases each). The CDR3 covers 15 residues. Looked up from germline, CDR1 is SGHKS and CDR2 is YYEKEE (reference sequence). With 3 bases removed from V and 6 bases from J, the gap between germline ends came to 19 bases. The CDR3 loop reads CASSYSGQTGAEQYF. DNA for the CDR3: TGTGCCAGCAGCTATTCCGGTCAGACGGGGGCCGAGCAGTACTTC.

In this sample, this clonotype turned up many times. The chain employs TRBV12-3 or TRBV12-4 and TRBJ2-5; D is unclear. The CDR3 sequence is 15 residues long. Deletions cut 6 bases from V and 2 bases from J, with 16 bases between. For the CDR3, the DNA is TGTGCCAGCAGGAAGGGCGAGAGGAAACAAGAGACCCAGTACTTC. Its protein product is CASRKGERKQETQYF.

This clonotype turned up a few times. This rearrangement joins TRBV14 to TRBJ1-2; 8 nucleotides match TRBD1. The germline gives CDR1 SGHDN, CDR2 FVKESK. The CDR3 length is 16 residues. V shed 4 bases, J shed 3 bases, and the junction held 10 bases outside the gene matches. CDR3 residues: CASSPTWTGSHYGYTF. DNA of the CDR3: TGTGCCAGCAGCCCCACCTGGACAGGGTCACACTATGGCTACACCTTC.

There are a few counts of this clonotype. The chain is built from TRBV5-5 and TRBJ2-7, with 10 positions matching TRBD1. The CDR3 is 14 residues long. V was clipped by 3 bases and J by 6 bases; unmatched bases: 6. Germline V gives CDR1 SGHKS, CDR2 YYEKEE (reference sequence). The CDR3 DNA follows: TGTGCCAGCAGCTCATGGACAGGGGGTCGCGAGCAGTACTTC. Protein product: CASSSWTGGREQYF.

The CDR3 DNA reads as TGTGCCAGCAGCGATAGCGGGACGAGCTCCTACGAGCAGTACTTC. Protein product: CASSDSGTSSYEQYF. The chain links TRBV21-1 to TRBJ2-7. TRBV21-1 is shown as a pseudogene. This CDR3 comprises 15 residues.

This clonotype has a handful of counts. The chain carries TRBV20-1 and TRBJ2-1; D is unresolved. The V end lost 4 bases, the J end lost 8 bases, and 12 bases lay between the germline ends. The CDR3 sequence is 12 residues long. The germline CDR1 and CDR2 sequences are DFQATT and SNEGSKA (reference sequence). In nucleotides, the CDR3 is TGCAGTGCTACCCTCGGAAGGGATGAGCAGTTCTTC. It is translated as CSATLGRDEQFF.

This clonotype was detected ten times or more. The genes are TRBV6-5 and TRBJ1-3; no clear D gene. This CDR3 region has 14 residues. Germline CDR1 is MNHEY and CDR2 is SVGAGI. Between the trimmed V and J ends, which lost 0 bases and 4 bases, there was a span of 7 bases. This CDR3 is CASSYSRLGNTIYF. Here the CDR3 DNA reads TGTGCCAGCAGTTACTCGCGACTCGGAAACACCATATATTTT.

This clonotype was detected only a few times. V usage is TRBV12-3 or TRBV12-4 and J usage is TRBJ2-2; 9 nucleotides align to TRBD2. V lost 6 bases to trimming and J lost 2 bases; unmatched junction nucleotides: 13. The CDR3 has 18 amino acids. In DNA, the CDR3 is TGTGCCAGCAGCCAACCATCTTTGACTAGCGGAAACACCGGGGAGCTGTTTTTT. Protein sequence: CASSQPSLTSGNTGELFF.

This clonotype was counted between two and nine times. The chain couples TRBV6-4 to TRBJ2-5; 10 bases agree with TRBD2. The CDR3 extends over 14 amino acids. Trimming at V came to 11 bases and at J to 2 bases, leaving 8 bases not matched to a gene. Germline V lookup: CDR1 MRHNA, CDR2 SNTAGT. The CDR3: CAPPGLARQETQYF. CDR3 DNA: TGTGCCCCTCCGGGACTAGCGAGACAAGAGACCCAGTACTTC.

This clonotype was found many times. This chain uses TRBV7-9 with TRBJ2-5; D is undetermined. The germline V gene has CDR1 SEHNR and CDR2 FQNEAQ (reference sequence). CDR3 size: 11 residues. Trimming cost V 3 bases and J 5 bases, with 4 bases left between them. CDR3: CASSFTETQYF. In nucleotides, the CDR3 is TGTGCCAGCAGCTTTACGGAGACCCAGTACTTC.

This clonotype has only a few counts. CDR3 DNA sequence: TGCAGTGCTATCCTTCCAGGGAGGGAGACCCAGTACTTC. Translation gives CSAILPGRETQYF. This chain links TRBV20-1 with TRBJ2-5, with D maybe TRBD2 (6 bases). Germline CDR1 is DFQATT and CDR2 is SNEGSKA (reference sequence). The CDR3 length is 13 residues. Trimming cost V 4 bases and J 5 bases, with 14 bases left between them.

V and J are TRBV29-1 and TRBJ2-5; D remains unclear. Trimming stripped 2 bases from V and 2 bases from J, with 0 bases between. Per the germline V gene, CDR1 is SQVTM and CDR2 is ANQGSEA. CDR3 size: 10 residues. The chain's CDR3 is CSVEQETQYF. DNA of the CDR3: TGCAGCGTTGAACAAGAGACCCAGTACTTC.

J is TRBJ2-7 and V is TRBV7-6, with 8 bases aligning to TRBD1. V dropped 0 bases and J dropped 4; count of bases not matched to a gene: 11. The CDR3 contains 17 residues. The germline V gene encodes CDR1 SGHVS and CDR2 FNYEAQ. The CDR3 spells CASSLAPLVGQVYEQYF. CDR3 DNA sequence: TGTGCCAGCAGCTTAGCCCCCCTCGTGGGACAGGTGTACGAGCAGTACTTC.